The 15 T cell receptor beta chains in this list originate from one sample, sequenced in a study of blood T cell repertoires in COVID-19. Clones were read by immunoSEQ multiplex PCR, and TCRdb kept only the in-frame ones, dropping some. The sample shows roughly 670,000 clones, about nine tenths of them seen only once. Sequenced material: peripheral blood. The receptor source for this set is a woman aged 18-29 years with acute or convalescent COVID-19.

In regard to this clone: A much larger clonotype is one base distant, so this may be a read error. The CDR3 DNA follows: TGTGCCAGCAGTGAAGAGCGGGGGGGCCCAGATACGCAGTATTTT. Its translation is CASSEERGGPDTQYF. The chain carries TRBV6-1 and TRBJ2-3; 10 bases are a match to TRBD2. V lost 1 base to trimming and J lost 4 bases; unmatched junction nucleotides: 2. CDR1 and CDR2 from the germline V gene are MNHNS and SASEGT. There are 15 residues in the CDR3.

The rearrangement uses TRBV5-6 and TRBJ1-2; 8 nucleotides align to TRBD1. Germline CDR1 is SGHDT and CDR2 is YYEEEE. V gave up 6 bases and J gave up 0 bases; unmatched junction bases: 7. This CDR3 is built from 15 residues. The DNA for the CDR3 is TGTGCCAGCATCTATTGGACAGGGACTAACTATGGCTACACCTTC. Protein product: CASIYWTGTNYGYTF.

The gene calls are TRBV2 and TRBJ1-2; TRBD1 aligns across 7 bases. The CDR3 runs 12 residues. Trimming removed 10 bases from V and 7 bases from J; junction bases left unmatched: 9. Germline CDR1 SNHLY, CDR2 FYNNEI. This CDR3 is CATSTGDLGYTF. The CDR3 DNA follows: TGTGCCACCAGCACAGGGGATCTTGGCTACACCTTC.

The CDR3 is CASKGAGDTGELFF. CDR3 DNA sequence: TGCGCCAGCAAAGGGGCAGGGGACACCGGGGAGCTGTTTTTT. This rearrangement joins TRBV5-1 to TRBJ2-2; possible D gene TRBD1, 6 bases. This CDR3 has 14 amino acids. V shed 6 bases and J shed 3 bases, with 12 bases lying between them. The V gene's germline CDR1 is SGHRS and CDR2 YFSETQ.

This clone was seen a handful of times. The gene calls are TRBV6-1 and TRBJ2-2; D remains ambiguous. From germline, CDR1 is MNHNS and CDR2 SASEGT. This CDR3 comprises 14 residues. Deletions cut 1 base from V and 5 bases from J, with 8 bases between. This CDR3 reads CASSEGMETGELFF. The CDR3 coding sequence is TGTGCCAGCAGTGAAGGAATGGAGACCGGGGAGCTGTTTTTT.

The chain joins TRBV11-1 to TRBJ2-7; 9 bases map to TRBD1. After removal of 3 bases from V and 6 bases from J, the junction contained 3 bases not matched to a gene. This CDR3 has 13 amino acids. Germline CDR1 is SGHAT and CDR2 is FQDESV (reference sequence). The CDR3 DNA reads TGTGCCAGCAGCTTCGACAGGGGGAGCGAGCAGTACTTC. Its protein product is CASSFDRGSEQYF.

This chain links TRBV18 with TRBJ1-2; D not resolved. The CDR3 length is 13 residues. Germline V gene data show CDR1 as KGHSH and CDR2 as LQKENI. V lost 3 bases and J 4 bases, leaving 9 bases between the germline ends. CDR3 coding DNA: TGTGCCAGCTCACCGGGCGTACTCTATGGCTACACCTTC. Its protein is CASSPGVLYGYTF. Supplemented by reference TRBV18 and TRBJ1-2, the full variable domain reads NAGVMQNPRHLVRRRGQEARLRCSPMKGHSHVYWYRQLPEEGLKFMVYLQKENIIDESGMPKERFSAEFPKEGPSILRIQQVVRGDSAAYFCASSPGVLYGYTFGSGTRLTVV.

This chain joins TRBV29-1 and TRBJ2-7; the D gene is possibly TRBD1 (6 bases). Germline V gene sequence: CDR1 SQVTM, CDR2 ANQGSEA. CDR3 length: 14 amino acids. V lost 2 bases, J lost 2 bases, and 13 bases lay in between. CDR3 residues: CSVERQDPTYEQYF. The CDR3 nucleotides read TGCAGCGTTGAAAGACAGGACCCAACCTACGAGCAGTACTTC.

The genes are TRBV2 and TRBJ1-5, with 7 nucleotides matching TRBD1. This CDR3 spans 16 amino acids. The junction had 10 bases not matched to a gene; V was cut back by 6 bases and J by 2 bases. Germline V lookup: CDR1 SNHLY, CDR2 FYNNEI. CDR3 region: CASSVQGQSGNQPQHF. CDR3 nucleotides: TGTGCCAGCAGCGTACAGGGGCAGAGTGGCAATCAGCCCCAGCATTTT.

A remark on this clone: Within the sample, other DNA sequences also encode this same CDR3. This chain links TRBV7-9 with TRBJ1-1; D not resolved. The germline gives CDR1 SEHNR, CDR2 FQNEAQ (reference sequence). The V and J ends lost 6 bases and 1 base respectively, with 9 bases between them. CDR3 length equals 13 residues. The CDR3 region has the DNA TGTGCCAGCAGTCCCCCCGGGAACACTGAAGCTTTCTTT. Its protein is CASSPPGNTEAFF.

The chain links TRBV9 to TRBJ1-6; D might be TRBD1 (6 bases). From germline, CDR1 is SGDLS and CDR2 YYNGEE. The CDR3 spans 15 residues. V was shortened by 4 bases and J by 8 bases, with 16 bases between the two germline ends. Written as DNA, the CDR3 is TGTGCCAGCAGCTCCTACAGGGAGCTCGATTCACCCCTCCACTTT. Translation: CASSSYRELDSPLHF.

The chain carries TRBV7-9 and TRBJ1-2, with D perhaps matching TRBD1 (6 bases). V was trimmed by 4 bases and J by 3 bases, leaving 12 bases between them. CDR1 and CDR2 (germline): SEHNR, FQNEAQ (reference sequence). This CDR3 has 14 residues. For the CDR3, the DNA is TGTGCCAGCAGCTCCGACAGGAACGACTATGGCTACACCTTC. Translated: CASSSDRNDYGYTF.

The V gene is TRBV4-2, the J gene TRBJ1-1, with 10 bases lining up with TRBD1. The ends lost 4 bases at V and 1 base at J; junction bases unmatched: 6. Germline V gives CDR1 LGHNA, CDR2 YNFKEQ. The CDR3 totals 16 residues. The CDR3: CASSPRQGATNTEAFF. The CDR3 DNA reads TGTGCCAGCAGCCCCCGACAGGGGGCAACGAACACTGAAGCTTTCTTT.

The chain carries TRBV10-3 and TRBJ1-1; no reliable D call. CDR3 size: 13 residues. Germline CDR1 reads ENHRY; CDR2 reads SYGVKD. With 4 bases removed from V and 3 bases from J, the gap between germline ends came to 9 bases. CDR3 DNA: TGTGCCATCAGTGTCGACGGGGACACTGAAGCTTTCTTT. Amino acids: CAISVDGDTEAFF.

The J gene is TRBJ1-4, the V gene TRBV5-1; 7 nucleotides match TRBD1. The CDR3 contains 16 residues. V trimming: 0 bases; J trimming: 4 bases; junction bases outside the gene matches: 6. Germline CDR1 SGHRS, CDR2 YFSETQ. This CDR3 reads CASSLAPTGLNEKLFF. The DNA of the CDR3 is TGCGCCAGCAGCTTGGCCCCGACAGGGCTTAATGAAAAACTGTTTTTT.